The 21 T cell receptor beta chains below were found in one sample sequenced in a study of siplizumab effects on memory and regulatory T cells. Sequenced by immunoSEQ multiplex PCR; TCRdb stores in-frame clones only, minus some. The data contain more than 85,000 clones, 85% to 95% of them singletons. The specimen was Tregs sorted from blood. These receptors were obtained from a human donor in good health.

The rearrangement joins TRBV9 to TRBJ1-5; perhaps TRBD1 as D (5 bases). The CDR3 is 14 amino acids. From germline, CDR1 is SGDLS and CDR2 YYNGEE. V was pared by 10 bases and J by 1 base, with 15 bases between. CDR3 coding DNA: TGTGCCCGCCCTAAGGGACTAAGCAATCAGCCCCAGCATTTT. Its translation: CARPKGLSNQPQHF.

The chain couples TRBV21-1 to TRBJ2-4; the table gives TRBD1 as D, unverified against the DNA. TRBV21-1 is recorded as a pseudogene. The CDR3 contains 15 residues. The CDR3: CASSQRRTGRNIQYF. Written as DNA, the CDR3 is TGTGCCAGCAGCCAAAGGAGGACAGGGAGGAACATTCAGTACTTC.

This clone was detected once. This rearrangement joins TRBV5-8 to TRBJ2-4; D gene uncertain. CDR1 and CDR2 (germline): SGHTS, YDEGEE. This CDR3 is built from 13 residues. V was shortened by 2 bases and J by 7 bases, with 10 bases between the two germline ends. The CDR3 is CASSLNQGNIQYF. The DNA of the CDR3 is TGTGCCAGCAGCTTAAATCAAGGGAACATTCAGTACTTC.

The chain has TRBV30 and TRBJ2-2, with D possibly matching TRBD2 (5 bases). This CDR3 has 13 residues. Germline values: CDR1 GTSNPN, CDR2 SVGIG (reference sequence). Trimming left V 0 bases short and J 7 bases short, with 9 bases between. CDR3 DNA sequence: TGTGCCTGGAGTGTCGGACGGGGCGGGGAGCTGTTTTTT. Encoded protein: CAWSVGRGGELFF.

The chain is built from TRBV5-1 and TRBJ1-1; TRBD1 agrees at 9 bases. The trim removed 4 bases at V and 11 bases at J, leaving 12 bases unmatched. This CDR3 region has 14 residues. The germline V gene encodes CDR1 SGHRS and CDR2 YFSETQ. The CDR3 region is CASSLGTGSWRAFF. In nucleotides, the CDR3 is TGCGCCAGCAGCCTAGGGACAGGGAGTTGGAGGGCTTTCTTT.

The gene calls are TRBV2 and TRBJ2-7; no firm D call. The CDR3 is 15 amino acids. V was shortened by 5 bases and J by 5 bases, with 19 bases between the two germline ends. Per germline, CDR1 SNHLY and CDR2 FYNNEI. The CDR3 loop is CASSHQTSRLHEQYF. CDR3 in DNA: TGTGCCAGCAGTCATCAGACGTCTCGGCTCCACGAGCAGTACTTC. Filled out from reference TRBV2 and TRBJ2-7, the complete variable domain reads EPEVTQTPSHQVTQMGQEVILRCVPISNHLYFYWYRQILGQKVEFLVSFYNNEISEKSEIFDDQFSVERPDGSNFTLKIRSTKLEDSAMYFCASSHQTSRLHEQYFGPGTRLTVT.

The sample holds a few counts of this clone. The V call is TRBV29-1, the J call TRBJ2-3, with TRBD1 identical over 11 bases. CDR1 is SQVTM, CDR2 ANQGSEA, per germline. CDR3 length: 14 residues. V trimming: 5 bases; J trimming: 5 bases; junction bases outside the gene matches: 6. As DNA, the CDR3 is TGCAGCGTTAAGGACAGGGGGCGGGGAGATACGCAGTATTTT. It encodes CSVKDRGRGDTQYF.

The V gene is TRBV5-1, the J gene TRBJ2-7; no reliable D call. The CDR3 has 13 amino acids. V gave up 6 bases and J gave up 3 bases, with 13 bases separating them. Per the germline V gene, CDR1 is SGHRS and CDR2 is YFSETQ. The CDR3 DNA follows: TGCGCCAGCAACCCGGAGCCTGGCTACGAGCAGTACTTC. The encoded protein is CASNPEPGYEQYF.

The chain is built from TRBV7-2 and TRBJ2-2; 7 bases match TRBD1. The germline V gene encodes CDR1 SGHTA and CDR2 FQGNSA. The CDR3 is 16 residues long. V lost 5 bases to trimming and J lost 6 bases; unmatched junction nucleotides: 12. The CDR3 protein is CASSRRAGGSSGELFF. DNA for the CDR3: TGTGCCAGCAGCCGCCGGGCAGGGGGATCTTCCGGGGAGCTGTTTTTT.

This clone was seen only once. This chain joins TRBV5-1 and TRBJ1-2; D is possibly TRBD1 (5 bases). The CDR3 runs to 15 residues. Germline V CDR1 and CDR2: SGHRS, YFSETQ. V was cut by 2 bases and J by 3 bases, with 14 bases left in between. The CDR3 DNA follows: TGCGCCAGCAGCTTCCGCGGGGGGGTAGACTATGGCTACACCTTC. It codes for CASSFRGGVDYGYTF.

The CDR3 sequence is CASSLGVRVQETQYF. CDR3 nucleotide sequence: TGCGCCAGCAGCTTGGGTGTGCGGGTACAAGAGACCCAGTACTTC. This sequence joins TRBV5-1 and TRBJ2-5, with D maybe TRBD2 (5 bases). Germline V gene data show CDR1 as SGHRS and CDR2 as YFSETQ. The length of the CDR3 is 15 residues. The V end lost 0 bases, the J end lost 2 bases, and 11 bases lay between the germline ends.

The V and J genes are TRBV5-1 and TRBJ1-2, with a possible D match to TRBD1 (5 bases). Trimming cost V 0 bases and J 4 bases, with 13 bases left between them. Germline values: CDR1 SGHRS, CDR2 YFSETQ. This CDR3 is 15 amino acids long. The CDR3 reads CASSLEGTGPYGYTF. CDR3 nucleotides: TGCGCCAGCAGCTTGGAAGGGACCGGCCCCTATGGCTACACCTTC.

This clone was observed once. This rearrangement joins TRBV5-1 to TRBJ2-1, with D maybe TRBD1 (6 bases). V was trimmed by 4 bases and J by 4 bases, leaving 18 bases between them. The V gene's germline CDR1 is SGHRS and CDR2 YFSETQ. CDR3 length: 16 residues. The CDR3 DNA follows: TGCGCCAGCAGCGGGGCTCTCAGTCAGGGGTACAATGAGCAGTTCTTC. Protein product: CASSGALSQGYNEQFF.

The chain has TRBV18 and TRBJ2-5; TRBD2 aligns across 7 bases. Germline CDR1 reads KGHSH; CDR2 reads LQKENI. J was trimmed by 2 bases and V by 4 bases; bases with no gene match: 4. CDR3 length: 14 amino acids. CDR3: CASSQSSGQETQYF. The CDR3 nucleotides are TGTGCCAGCTCACAGTCTAGCGGTCAAGAGACCCAGTACTTC.

The chain uses TRBV7-9 and TRBJ1-3; D is unclear. Per the germline V gene, CDR1 is SEHNR and CDR2 is FQNEAQ (reference sequence). V was trimmed by 2 bases and J by 4 bases, leaving 6 bases between them. The CDR3 extends over 13 amino acids. DNA for the CDR3: TGTGCCAGCAGCTTATTTTTAGGAAACACCATATATTTT. Translating it yields CASSLFLGNTIYF. The full variable domain, its missing parts supplied by reference TRBV7-9 and TRBJ1-3, is DTGVSQNPRHKITKRGQNVTFRCDPISEHNRLYWYRQTLGQGPEFLTYFQNEAQLEKSRLLSDRFSAERPKGSFSTLEIQRTEQGDSAMYLCASSLFLGNTIYFGEGSWLTVV.

Written as DNA, the CDR3 is TGTGCCAGCAGCTTAGGTGTCAGACTAGCGGGAAGCTCCTACGAGCAGTACTTC. This gives the protein CASSLGVRLAGSSYEQYF. The chain has TRBV7-9 and TRBJ2-7; 11 positions match TRBD2. Germline CDR1 reads SEHNR; CDR2 reads FQNEAQ (reference sequence). CDR3 length equals 18 residues. V shed 1 base, J shed 0 bases, and the junction held 8 bases outside the gene matches. The variable domain in full, completed from reference TRBV7-9 and TRBJ2-7, reads DTGVSQNPRHKITKRGQNVTFRCDPISEHNRLYWYRQTLGQGPEFLTYFQNEAQLEKSRLLSDRFSAERPKGSFSTLEIQRTEQGDSAMYLCASSLGVRLAGSSYEQYFGPGTRLTVT.

The chain combines TRBV11-2 with TRBJ2-7, with TRBD2 matching 7 bases. The length of the CDR3 is 14 residues. Germline values: CDR1 SGHAT, CDR2 FQNNGV. The V gene end was trimmed by 5 bases and the J gene end by 2 bases; junction bases not matched to a gene: 6. In DNA, the CDR3 is TGTGCCAGCAGCCTAACCGGGACTACCTACGAGCAGTACTTC. As protein: CASSLTGTTYEQYF.

The chain combines TRBV28 with TRBJ2-7, with D uncertain. This CDR3 is 12 amino acids long. V lost 1 base to trimming and J lost 6 bases, with 7 bases between them. CDR1 MDHEN and CDR2 SYDVKM come from the germline V gene. The CDR3 reads CASSLLVSEQYF. Here the CDR3 DNA reads TGTGCCAGCAGTTTATTGGTGTCCGAGCAGTACTTC.

This chain's CDR3 is CASSVRQSSNQPQHF. The CDR3 nucleotides are TGTGCCAGTAGTGTCCGACAGAGTAGCAATCAGCCCCAGCATTTT. V usage is TRBV19 and J usage is TRBJ1-5; perhaps TRBD1 as D (5 bases). V lost 5 bases and J 0 bases, leaving 11 bases between the germline ends. The germline V gene encodes CDR1 LNHDA and CDR2 SQIVND (reference sequence). There are 15 residues in the CDR3.

This chain joins TRBV7-7 and TRBJ2-5, with D possibly being TRBD2 (7 bases). Trimming removed 5 bases at V and 0 bases at J, with 22 bases between. The CDR3 is 18 amino acids. Germline values: CDR1 SSHAT, CDR2 FNYEAQ (reference sequence). The CDR3 sequence is CASSPGGRGPINQETQYF. In DNA form, the CDR3 reads TGTGCCAGCAGCCCGGGGGGCAGGGGCCCAATTAACCAAGAGACCCAGTACTTC.

The chain joins TRBV5-4 to TRBJ2-7; 9 nucleotides agree with TRBD1. V dropped 4 bases and J dropped 3; count of bases not matched to a gene: 11. The CDR3 is 16 amino acids. Germline V CDR1 and CDR2: SGHNT, YYREEE (reference sequence). The CDR3 protein is CASSMGVGQGYYEQYF. CDR3 nucleotides: TGTGCCAGCAGCATGGGAGTCGGACAGGGGTACTACGAGCAGTACTTC. The full variable domain, in which reference TRBV5-4 and TRBJ2-7 provide the parts outside the CDR3, is ETGVTQSPTHLIKTRGQQVTLRCSSQSGHNTVSWYQQALGQGPQFIFQYYREEENGRGNFPPRFSGLQFPNYSSELNVNALELDDSALYLCASSMGVGQGYYEQYFGPGTRLTVT.